These T cell receptor beta chains were read from a single sample in a study of OX40 agonist ivuxolimab in advanced cancers. Measured with immunoSEQ multiplex PCR; TCRdb has only the in-frame clones, and not every one. Of more than 15,000 clones in the sample, around four fifths were seen once. The sample consisted of CD4+ or CD8+ T cells sorted from blood, taken in a trial of the OX40 agonist ivuxolimab. The receptors were gathered from an adult with an advanced solid tumor such as melanoma, head and neck, liver or kidney cancer. The CDR3 runs from the conserved cysteine through the conserved F or W. Each record gives: V gene, J gene, clone size, D gene, CDR3 DNA, CDR3 protein. The D gene is left open where the match is weak. Only some rows state a clone size, as once, few, many or a class for expanded clones.

TRBV25-1	TRBJ2-7	-	TRBD1	TGTGCCAGCAGTGAATTCGGACAGGGGGACTACGAGCAGTACTTC	CASSEFGQGDYEQYF
TRBV5-8	TRBJ1-1	-	TRBD1	TGTGCCAGCAGCTTGTGGGGGACAGGTCCATACACTGAAGCTTTCTTT	CASSLWGTGPYTEAFF
TRBV28	TRBJ1-5	-	TRBD1	TGTGCCAGCAGCACGGACAGGAATAGCAATCAGCCCCAGCATTTT	CASSTDRNSNQPQHF
TRBV6-4	TRBJ2-3	-	-	TGTGCCAGCAGGTACCGGGACCCCCAGAGTACGCAGTATTTT	CASRYRDPQSTQYF
TRBV6-1	TRBJ2-7	-	-	TGTGCCAGCAGTGAAGGTCTTAGCCCCGGGACACTTGCCTCCTACGAGCAGTACTTC	CASSEGLSPGTLASYEQYF
TRBV27	TRBJ2-1	-	-	TGTGCCAGCAGTTTAGGGAGCTCCTACAATGAGCAGTTCTTC	CASSLGSSYNEQFF
TRBV4-3	TRBJ2-1	-	-	TGCGCCAGCAGCCAAGATCTCGGGGGCACCTACAATGAGCAGTTCTTC	CASSQDLGGTYNEQFF
TRBV13	TRBJ2-7	-	-	TGTGCCAGCAGCTTAAACAGGATTTCATCTTACGAGCAGTACTTC	CASSLNRISSYEQYF
TRBV7-9	TRBJ2-1	-	-	TGTGCCAGCAGCTTGCAAGCTCCCAATGAGCAGTTCTTC	CASSLQAPNEQFF
TRBV19	TRBJ2-1	-	TRBD1	TGTGCCAGTAGTATTACTCGACAGGGGCAGTTCTTC	CASSITRQGQFF
TRBV7-9	TRBJ2-5	-	-	TGTGCCAGCAGCTCCTTGGCGACCCAGTACTTC	CASSSLATQYF
TRBV19	TRBJ2-7	few	-	TGTGCCAGTAGTATATATAACTCGATAGACTACGAGCAGTACTTC	CASSIYNSIDYEQYF
TRBV4-2	TRBJ2-5	-	TRBD2	TGTGCCAGCAGCCAAGATCCCCTAGCGGGGTACTTGGAGCAGTACTTC	CASSQDPLAGYLEQYF
TRBV5-6	TRBJ1-3	once	-	TGTGCCAGCTACGGCGGAAACACCATATATTTT	CASYGGNTIYF
TRBV7-8	TRBJ2-3	-	-	TGTGCCAGCAGCTCGGACAGAGATACGCAGTATTTT	CASSSDRDTQYF
TRBV4-3	TRBJ1-2	once	-	TGCGCCAGCAGCCAAGATGTTTATCCCCCCAAAGACAGCGAGTTTTATGGCTACACCTTC	CASSQDVYPPKDSEFYGYTF
TRBV2	TRBJ1-5	once	TRBD1	TGTGCCAGCAGCACAGGGGAAAATCAGCCCCAGCATTTT	CASSTGENQPQHF
TRBV7-9	TRBJ2-7	-	-	TGTGCCAGCAGCCATTCACGTCCAGGGTCAAGCTACGAGCAGTACTTC	CASSHSRPGSSYEQYF
TRBV11-2	TRBJ2-1	-	-	TGTGCCAGCAGCTTAGGGAATGAGCAGTTCTTC	CASSLGNEQFF
TRBV14	TRBJ2-1	few	-	TGTGCCAGCAGCCAAGAGGGACACAGCCTCAAATACAATGAGCAGTTCTTC	CASSQEGHSLKYNEQFF
TRBV11-2	TRBJ2-7	-	-	TGTGCCAGCAGCTTAAGCCTAAACCCCTACGAGCAGTACTTC	CASSLSLNPYEQYF
TRBV7-9	TRBJ1-6	-	-	TGTGCCAGCAGCTCGTCTGACATCTATAATTCACCCCTCCACTTT	CASSSSDIYNSPLHF
TRBV29-1	TRBJ2-1	-	TRBD2	TGCAGCGTGGGCCCCGGGACTAGCGGGAGGGTAAATGAGCAGTTCTTC	CSVGPGTSGRVNEQFF
TRBV4-3	TRBJ2-5	-	TRBD2	TGCGCCAGCAGCCAAGACCGACTAGCGGCGGGGGAGACCCAGTACTTC	CASSQDRLAAGETQYF
TRBV7-9	TRBJ2-1	-	TRBD2	TGTGCCAGCAGCTCTGGACTAGCGGGGAGCGAAAATGAGCAGTTCTTC	CASSSGLAGSENEQFF
TRBV5-1	TRBJ2-1	few	TRBD2	TGCGCCAGCAGCACAATAGCGGGAGGCCGCCCCCCTTACAATGAGCAGTTCTTC	CASSTIAGGRPPYNEQFF
TRBV6-1	TRBJ2-7	once	-	TGTGCCAGCAGAGAAAGGGGGGTAGACTACGAGCAGTACTTC	CASRERGVDYEQYF
TRBV7-1	TRBJ2-7	few	-	TGTGCCAGCAGCAAGGGCCCAAACTACGAGCAGTACTTC	CASSKGPNYEQYF
TRBV29-1	TRBJ2-3	-	TRBD2	TGCAGCGTGGCTATTGCGGGGGTGGCAGATACGCAGTATTTT	CSVAIAGVADTQYF
TRBV7-9	TRBJ1-5	-	-	TGTGCCAGCAGCTCCTCCGACAGGCTTCAGCCCCAGCATTTT	CASSSSDRLQPQHF
TRBV9	TRBJ1-2	-	-	TGTGCCAGCAGCGCCCCAGGGATCTATGGCTACACCTTC	CASSAPGIYGYTF
TRBV7-3	TRBJ2-3	-	TRBD1	TGTGCCAGCAGCTTAGGTTACAGGGGGCACACAGATACGCAGTATTTT	CASSLGYRGHTDTQYF
TRBV9	TRBJ2-2	medium-sized	-	TGTGCCAGCAGCGTAAGGAGGGAGACAGGAAACACCGGGGAGCTGTTTTTT	CASSVRRETGNTGELFF
TRBV5-6	TRBJ2-5	-	TRBD2	TGTGCCAGCAGCCCCCGGGAGCGGGGCCTTGAGACCCAGTACTTC	CASSPRERGLETQYF
TRBV5-1	TRBJ2-1	-	TRBD2	TGCGCCAGCAGCCTTATTAGCGGGGCATACAATGAGCAGTTCTTC	CASSLISGAYNEQFF
TRBV7-9	TRBJ1-3	-	-	TGTGCCAGCAGCGGTACAGGAGGACCCTCTGGAAACACCATATATTTT	CASSGTGGPSGNTIYF
TRBV30	TRBJ2-1	-	TRBD2	TGTGCCTGGGCTGAATCTAGCGGGACGTTCTACAATGAGCAGTTCTTC	CAWAESSGTFYNEQFF
TRBV12-5	TRBJ1-1	-	-	TGTGCTAGTGGTTTGGAACCCAAAGGGGGAGGAATGAACACTGAAGCTTTCTTT	CASGLEPKGGGMNTEAFF
TRBV13	TRBJ2-1	-	TRBD1	TGTGCCAGCAGCTCCCCCCGACAGGGGAGGAATGAGCAGTTCTTC	CASSSPRQGRNEQFF
TRBV4-1	TRBJ1-2	-	-	TGCGCCAGCAGCCAAGAATTGGATCTGTTCTATGGCTACACCTTC	CASSQELDLFYGYTF
TRBV9	TRBJ2-7	-	TRBD1	TGTGCCAGCAGCGTTGGACAGGCGCTTATCCACGAGCAGTACTTC	CASSVGQALIHEQYF
TRBV9	TRBJ1-2	-	TRBD1	TGTGCCAGCAGCGTAGCTACAGGGGGCAGCTATGGCTACACCTTC	CASSVATGGSYGYTF
TRBV13	TRBJ1-5	-	-	TGTGCCAGCAGCTCCGCGGGGGAGGTGAGCAATCAGCCCCAGCATTTT	CASSSAGEVSNQPQHF
TRBV28	TRBJ2-5	-	TRBD1	TGTGCCAGCAGTCGACAGGGGGCAGAGACCCAGTACTTC	CASSRQGAETQYF
TRBV29-1	TRBJ2-7	-	TRBD2	TGCAGCGTTGAAGGGACTAGCGGGGGGTCCTACGAGCAGTACTTC	CSVEGTSGGSYEQYF
TRBV5-6	TRBJ2-1	-	-	TGTGCCAGCAGCTTGACAGTTTACAATGAGCAGTTCTTC	CASSLTVYNEQFF